Listed below are T cell receptor beta chains from one sample, sequenced in a study of a mutant IDH1 vaccine in newly diagnosed glioma. Only in-frame clones appear in the TCRdb table, and some are missing; sequencing was by immunoSEQ multiplex PCR. Among about 56,000 clones listed, around 75% were seen once. The antigens these receptors bind are not known. The specimen comprised PBMCs, sampled from a glioma patient whose treatment included an IDH1 peptide vaccine. The source is a man aged 50 to 60 with glioma. Each CDR3 is given without its conserved first and last residue. Fields, in order: clone size, CDR3 length, V gene, J gene, CDR3 protein. Clone size is shown for a subset of rows, as once, few, many or a class of expanded clone.

>.|14|TRBV5-1|TRBJ2-1
ASSATSGGSHNEQF
>.|13|TRBV7-2|TRBJ2-7
ASRLAGQSSYEQY
>.|11|TRBV5-1|TRBJ1-1
ASSLGAGIEAF
>.|12|TRBV6-5|TRBJ2-7
ASSRQGGSYEQY
>.|13|TRBV30|TRBJ1-6
AWKDRLSYNSPLH
>few|12|TRBV9|TRBJ1-1
ASSVDSLGIGAF
>few|18|TRBV10-3|TRBJ2-6
AISDPTGSIINSGANVLT
>.|11|TRBV7-9|TRBJ1-1
ASSLVQNTEAF
>.|10|TRBV28|TRBJ1-2
ASSLQGILFS
>.|14|TRBV5-6|TRBJ1-2
ASSLVGRRQGYGYT
>.|9|TRBV20-1|TRBJ2-5
SARSGETQY
>.|10|TRBV5-6|TRBJ1-1
ASSFRGAEAF
>.|7|TRBV29-1|TRBJ1-1
SVVGEAF
>few|13|TRBV30|TRBJ2-2
ALGAGQANTGELF
>.|14|TRBV7-9|TRBJ1-5
ASSPSGGGLRQPQH
>.|13|TRBV5-1|TRBJ1-6
ASSPGTRDNSPLH
>.|11|TRBV28|TRBJ1-2
ASSGSGEYGYT
>.|14|TRBV27|TRBJ2-3
ASSLGASGSTDTQY
>.|11|TRBV11-3|TRBJ2-7
ASSSRQGHEQY
>.|9|TRBV20-1|TRBJ1-2
SAQISYGYT
>.|11|TRBV6-1|TRBJ2-7
ASNTFLSYEQY
>.|11|TRBV10-2|TRBJ1-2
ASMGQGTDGYT
>.|15|TRBV4-1|TRBJ2-2
ASSQAPGTANTGELF
>medium-sized|11|TRBV6-5|TRBJ1-5
ASSYSRNQPQH
>.|12|TRBV9|TRBJ1-5
ASSVGQDNQPQH
>.|11|TRBV19|TRBJ1-2
ASSIGEVYGYT
>few|12|TRBV19|TRBJ1-1
ASSFSTENTEAF
>.|12|TRBV5-1|TRBJ1-6
ASSLDGRGSPLH
>.|11|TRBV29-1|TRBJ1-2
SAQTQIGYGYT
>.|13|TRBV5-8|TRBJ1-5
ASSFRMSGSQPQH
>.|13|TRBV11-2|TRBJ1-3
ASSLGGPTGNTIY
>.|11|TRBV10-3|TRBJ2-2
AINPQGAGELF
>many|13|TRBV6-1|TRBJ1-4
ASRPLVREDEKLF
>.|10|TRBV7-9|TRBJ1-5
ASSPRGGPQH
>.|13|TRBV7-3|TRBJ1-2
ASSPRAGSDYGYT
>.|10|TRBV5-1|TRBJ2-1
ASSFAGSGGF
>.|11|TRBV29-1|TRBJ1-1
SVADNMNTEAF
>.|13|TRBV7-9|TRBJ2-2
ASSLAIGGTGELF
>.|13|TRBV27|TRBJ1-1
ASSSSRTGGIEAF
>.|13|TRBV5-1|TRBJ2-5
ASSPITENQETQY
>once|13|TRBV19|TRBJ1-1
ASSSRGAWNTEAF
>.|12|TRBV5-1|TRBJ2-2
ASLSGTGVGELF
>.|17|TRBV7-2|TRBJ2-7
ASSLEGRGLGTGGYEQY
>.|10|TRBV30|TRBJ2-1
AWSSGVNEQF
>.|11|TRBV2|TRBJ1-2
ASSEVGSYGYT
>.|14|TRBV6-1|TRBJ2-1
ASSEWTGVGYNEQF
>.|12|TRBV30|TRBJ1-3
ACQGFFSGNTIY
>once|13|TRBV27|TRBJ2-1
ASSLVGQIYNEQF
>.|14|TRBV7-2|TRBJ2-6
ASSIDRVSGANVLT
>.|14|TRBV4-1|TRBJ1-1
ASSGGWIGGATEAF
>.|9|TRBV5-8|TRBJ1-5
ASSLRGPQH
>once|10|TRBV7-9|TRBJ1-2
ATGQSNYGYT